This T cell receptor (beta chain) was obtained from a study of T cell repertoires in cytomegalovirus infection. The overall study: An indication of both CMV infection and matching HLA type came from public TCR beta signatures.

General study points: Ex vivo responses were dominated by HLA-C-restricted CMV-specific TCR beta clonotypes.

V was trimmed by 2 bases and J by 1 base, leaving 11 bases between them. The germline V gene has CDR1 SGHTA and CDR2 FQGTGA. CDR3 size: 15 residues. TCRdb ran MiXCR on the reads and lists one entry per CDR3 protein. The sample lists nearly 450,000 distinct CDR3 sequences, approximately 33% seen once, with roughly 13% in the top ten. About this clonotype itself: The antigen is unknown.

Sequenced material: PBMCs. The clonotype comes from a human donor in good health (CMV status not recorded). Some clones in this sample may be carry-over from other donors' samples. The J gene is TRBJ1-1, the V gene TRBV7-3; maybe TRBD1 (5 bases). The CDR3 DNA reads as TGTGCCAGCAGCTTACAGGGTTTCGGGAACACTGAAGCTTTCTTT. This gives the protein CASSLQGFGNTEAFF. Full variable domain (remainder filled in from reference TRBV7-3 and TRBJ1-1): GAGVSQTPSNKVTEKGKYVELRCDPISGHTALYWYRQSLGQGPEFLIYFQGTGAADDSGLPNDRFFAVRPEGSVSTLKIQRTERGDSAVYLCASSLQGFGNTEAFFGQGTRLTVV.